The 28 T cell receptor beta chains below all came from one sample that was sequenced in a study of T cells in Graves' hyperthyroidism and ophthalmopathy. Amplification of TCR beta CDR3 regions was performed using RNA transcripts as template. HTBI primers were the set used in a first-round RT-PCR of the TCR CDR3. TCRdb reanalysed the multiplex PCR reads using MiXCR and keeps one entry per CDR3 protein. The sample lists about 360,000 distinct CDR3 sequences; under 15% were seen once. The sequenced sample was blood. Every receptor here comes from a woman between 18 and 30 years old with Graves' hyperthyroidism.

This clonotype occurred many times. The chain combines TRBV11-2 with TRBJ1-2; D is unresolved. This CDR3 spans 13 amino acids. Germline loops: CDR1 SGHAT, CDR2 FQNNGV. Between the trimmed V and J ends, which lost 4 bases and 3 bases, there was a span of 9 bases. The CDR3 DNA reads TGTGCCAGCAGCTCGGGAGCCTACTATGGCTACACCTTC. Translating gives CASSSGAYYGYTF.

This clonotype was detected only a few times. V gene TRBV4-3 combines with J gene TRBJ2-2; TRBD2 aligns across 10 bases. The junction had 6 bases not matched to a gene; V was cut back by 1 base and J by 7 bases. This CDR3 is 16 amino acids long. The germline V gene encodes CDR1 LGHNA and CDR2 YSLEER. The CDR3 sequence: CASSQGSGRAVGELFF. CDR3 nucleotides: TGCGCCAGCAGCCAAGGCAGCGGGAGGGCCGTCGGGGAGCTGTTTTTT.

There are many counts of this clonotype. This sequence joins TRBV20-1 and TRBJ1-1, with D perhaps TRBD1 (6 bases). Germline lookup yields CDR1 DFQATT and CDR2 SNEGSKA (reference sequence). The V end lost 6 bases, the J end lost 5 bases, and 16 bases lay between the germline ends. The CDR3 has 13 amino acids. DNA for the CDR3: TGCAGTGCCAGACAGGTGAGGCGGACTGAAGCTTTCTTT. This encodes CSARQVRRTEAFF.

Worth noting for this clonotype: A much larger clone differs from this one at a single base, so this may be a read error. This chain connects TRBV7-2 to TRBJ1-2; D is unresolved. Trimming pared 3 bases from V and 8 bases from J, leaving 13 bases between. The CDR3 consists of 13 residues. The germline V gene encodes CDR1 SGHTA and CDR2 FQGNSA. CDR3 DNA: TGTGCCAGCAGCTTTAAGAACACGGGGGGCTACACCTTC. It yields the protein CASSFKNTGGYTF.

This clonotype was observed a few times. The rearrangement uses TRBV2 and TRBJ1-3; D possibly corresponds to TRBD1 (6 bases). Between the trimmed V and J ends, which lost 4 bases and 4 bases, there was a span of 17 bases. Germline V CDR1 and CDR2: SNHLY, FYNNEI. CDR3 length equals 16 residues. The CDR3 reads CASSGQVAAVGNTIYF. The CDR3 DNA sequence: TGTGCCAGCAGTGGACAGGTGGCCGCTGTGGGAAACACCATATATTTT.

This clonotype was counted ten times or more. The chain employs TRBV6-1 and TRBJ1-1; D is possibly TRBD1 (5 bases). The CDR3 has 13 amino acids. V lost 6 bases and J 3 bases, leaving 11 bases between the germline ends. Germline CDR1 and CDR2: MNHNS and SASEGT. The CDR3 loop is CASRRGGDTEAFF. DNA of the CDR3: TGTGCCAGCAGACGCGGAGGGGACACTGAAGCTTTCTTT.

The V gene is TRBV5-6, the J gene TRBJ2-5; 8 nucleotides line up with TRBD2. CDR1 is SGHDT, CDR2 YYEEEE, per germline. The CDR3 totals 13 residues. The ends lost 5 bases at V and 5 bases at J; junction bases unmatched: 5. The CDR3 here is CASRLAGTETQYF. The CDR3 nucleotides are TGTGCCAGCAGATTAGCGGGGACTGAGACCCAGTACTTC.

This clonotype has a count of ten or more. The rearrangement joins TRBV20-1 to TRBJ1-5, with TRBD1 matching 7 bases. Germline V lookup: CDR1 DFQATT, CDR2 SNEGSKA (reference sequence). There are 15 residues in the CDR3. V shed 4 bases and J 0 bases; nucleotides not matched to a gene: 6. The CDR3 protein is CSAMGQTNSNQPQHF. As DNA, the CDR3 is TGCAGTGCTATGGGACAGACTAATAGCAATCAGCCCCAGCATTTT.

This clonotype showed up many times. The rearrangement uses TRBV20-1 and TRBJ1-1; 7 positions agree with TRBD1. CDR1 is DFQATT, CDR2 SNEGSKA, per germline (reference sequence). The CDR3 sequence is 13 residues long. Germline trimming cut 8 bases from V and 6 bases from J; bases unmatched to any gene: 12. In nucleotides, the CDR3 is TGCAGTCCGAGGGGGGGGACAGCCGCTGAAGCTTTCTTT. It yields the protein CSPRGGTAAEAFF.

This clonotype was picked up many times. The V gene is TRBV24-1, the J gene TRBJ1-2; D not certain. Trimming left V 5 bases short and J 7 bases short, with 16 bases between. From germline, CDR1 is KGHDR and CDR2 SFDVKD. The CDR3 length is 14 residues. This CDR3 is CATSGPVATAGYTF. The CDR3 nucleotides read TGTGCCACCAGTGGGCCAGTGGCTACGGCTGGCTACACCTTC.

V usage is TRBV28 and J usage is TRBJ1-2; D is unresolved. Germline V gene lookup returns CDR1 MDHEN and CDR2 SYDVKM. This CDR3 is built from 11 residues. The V end was cut by 8 bases, the J end by 5 bases, with 9 bases between. DNA for the CDR3: TGTGCCAGCGCGGCAGTATATGGCTACACCTTC. Translated, it gives CASAAVYGYTF.

This clonotype was picked up a small number of times. The rearrangement uses TRBV19 and TRBJ1-2; TRBD1 is a possible D gene (5 bases). Germline V gene sequence: CDR1 LNHDA, CDR2 SQIVND (reference sequence). The V end was cut by 4 bases, the J end by 4 bases, with 16 bases between. The CDR3 totals 15 residues. CDR3 amino acids: CASSRQPGTGYGYTF. The CDR3 bases are TGTGCCAGTAGTAGGCAGCCGGGGACCGGCTATGGCTACACCTTC.

V gene TRBV7-9 combines with J gene TRBJ1-4; tentatively, D is TRBD1 (6 bases). V gave up 5 bases and J gave up 8 bases, with 21 bases separating them. The length of the CDR3 is 16 residues. Germline V gene data show CDR1 as SEHNR and CDR2 as FQNEAQ (reference sequence). The CDR3 spells CASSQGTEELEEKLFF. The DNA for the CDR3 is TGTGCCAGCAGCCAGGGGACCGAGGAACTCGAGGAAAAACTGTTTTTT.

This clonotype was counted at least ten times. The CDR3 spells CASSYYDPSKGQPQHF. The CDR3 bases are TGTGCCAGCAGTTACTATGACCCCAGTAAGGGTCAGCCCCAGCATTTT. The gene calls are TRBV6-2 or TRBV6-3 and TRBJ1-5; no firm D call. The V end was cut by 1 base, the J end by 6 bases, with 16 bases between. CDR1 and CDR2 from the germline V gene are MNHEY and SVGEGT. CDR3 size: 16 residues.

This clonotype was found a few times. This sequence joins TRBV30 and TRBJ2-7, with D unclear. Germline assignment: CDR1 GTSNPN and CDR2 SVGIG (reference sequence). The CDR3 is 11 residues long. V was cut by 0 bases and J by 3 bases, with 3 bases left in between. CDR3: CAWSVNYEQYF. For the CDR3, the DNA is TGTGCCTGGAGTGTAAACTACGAGCAGTACTTC.

This clonotype was recorded many times. The CDR3 protein is CSARDQGGQVGPRYGYTF. CDR3 nucleotide sequence: TGCAGTGCTAGAGATCAAGGAGGCCAGGTAGGCCCCCGCTATGGCTACACCTTC. The J gene is TRBJ1-2, the V gene TRBV20-1; D unclear. V was pared by 0 bases and J by 4 bases, with 24 bases between. Germline CDR1 DFQATT, CDR2 SNEGSKA (reference sequence). The CDR3 runs 18 residues.

This clonotype was seen many times. The V gene is TRBV20-1, the J gene TRBJ2-1, with 10 bases fitting TRBD2. The germline V gene encodes CDR1 DFQATT and CDR2 SNEGSKA (reference sequence). The J segment lost 8 bases and the V segment lost 3 bases, leaving 19 bases of the junction unmatched. The CDR3 runs to 18 residues. CDR3 in amino acids: CSASRRGERLAGVDEQFF. In DNA form, the CDR3 reads TGCAGTGCTAGTCGTCGGGGGGAGAGGCTAGCGGGAGTAGATGAGCAGTTCTTC.

This clonotype was counted ten times or more. At one of its ends the junction is not consistent with the germline gene, which may arise from a read error. The chain couples TRBV7-8 to TRBJ1-2, with TRBD1 matching over 12 bases. Germline V lookup: CDR1 SGHVS, CDR2 FQNEAQ. This CDR3 has 19 residues. CDR3 bases: TGTGCCAGCACCTTACGACCCTACGGAGGGACAGGGGGCACCTATGGCTACACCTTC. Its protein product is CASTLRPYGGTGGTYGYTF.

This clonotype has ten or more counts. The V and J genes are TRBV18 and TRBJ1-1; 8 positions agree with TRBD1. The V gene end was trimmed by 5 bases and the J gene end by 2 bases; junction bases not matched to a gene: 10. This CDR3 spans 16 amino acids. The germline gives CDR1 KGHSH, CDR2 LQKENI. CDR3 bases: TGTGCCAGCTCATCCGGACAGGGATTCATAAACACTGAAGCTTTCTTT. Protein sequence: CASSSGQGFINTEAFF.

This clonotype has only a few counts. The rearrangement joins TRBV20-1 to TRBJ2-1; unclear D gene. The germline V gene has CDR1 DFQATT and CDR2 SNEGSKA (reference sequence). The CDR3 length is 11 residues. CDR3 residues: CSLGRMDEQFF. CDR3 in DNA: TGCAGCCTCGGTAGGATGGATGAGCAGTTCTTC.

With respect to this clonotype: A much bigger clone sits one base away, suggesting this may be a read error. The chain links TRBV3-1 to TRBJ2-7, with D uncertain. Germline CDR1 LGHDT, CDR2 YNNKEL (reference sequence). V lost 4 bases and J 6 bases, leaving 13 bases between the germline ends. The CDR3 is made up of 13 amino acids. The CDR3 DNA reads TGTGCCAGCAGCCGGACGGAAGCCTGCGAGCAGTACTTC. Its translation is CASSRTEACEQYF.

This clonotype was counted many times. The chain is built from TRBV28 and TRBJ2-1, with 9 bases that match TRBD2. There are 14 residues in the CDR3. Looked up from germline, CDR1 is MDHEN and CDR2 is SYDVKM. V lost 3 bases, J lost 5 bases, and 2 bases stayed unmatched. The CDR3 coding sequence is TGTGCCAGCAGTTTCGGGACTAGCCACAATGAGCAGTTCTTC. As protein: CASSFGTSHNEQFF.

This clonotype has a count of ten or more. The rearrangement joins TRBV28 to TRBJ2-6; D is uncertain. Germline lookup yields CDR1 MDHEN and CDR2 SYDVKM. Trimming left V 1 base short and J 4 bases short, with 23 bases between. The CDR3 has 20 amino acids. The CDR3 loop reads CASSLSYLVGTDEGANVLTF. For the CDR3, the DNA is TGTGCCAGCAGTTTATCTTACTTGGTTGGTACTGATGAAGGGGCCAACGTCCTGACTTTC.

This clonotype was observed at least ten times. The rearrangement links TRBV29-1 to TRBJ2-2, with D possibly being TRBD1 or TRBD2 (5 bases each). Trimming removed 6 bases at V and 1 base at J, with 15 bases between. This CDR3 comprises 15 residues. CDR1 SQVTM and CDR2 ANQGSEA come from the germline V gene. The CDR3 protein is CSVLSGRGNTGELFF. The CDR3 DNA reads as TGCAGCGTACTCTCGGGGCGAGGGAACACCGGGGAGCTGTTTTTT.

The rearrangement links TRBV11-2 to TRBJ2-7; a possible D gene is TRBD2 (6 bases). Trimming removed 5 bases at V and 0 bases at J, with 17 bases between. This CDR3 has 16 amino acids. Per the germline V gene, CDR1 is SGHAT and CDR2 is FQNNGV. The CDR3 DNA reads TGTGCCAGCAGCCCAGTGGAGGGCGGACTCTCCTACGAGCAGTACTTC. It is translated as CASSPVEGGLSYEQYF.

This clonotype was observed many times. V usage is TRBV27 and J usage is TRBJ2-1, with D perhaps matching TRBD1 (5 bases). V lost 4 bases and J 0 bases, leaving 10 bases between the germline ends. This CDR3 has 15 amino acids. CDR1 and CDR2 from the germline V gene are MNHEY and SMNVEV (reference sequence). The CDR3 region has the DNA TGTGCCAGCAGTTCGGACACAAGCTCCTACAATGAGCAGTTCTTC. It encodes CASSSDTSSYNEQFF.

This clonotype was seen more than once but under ten times. V usage is TRBV20-1 and J usage is TRBJ2-7; 10 bases are a match to TRBD2. V lost 1 base and J lost 5; bases outside the gene matches: 5. Looked up from germline, CDR1 is DFQATT and CDR2 is SNEGSKA (reference sequence). The CDR3 runs to 14 residues. CDR3 in amino acids: CSARASGGADEQYF. The CDR3 DNA sequence: TGCAGTGCTAGAGCAAGCGGGGGGGCCGACGAGCAGTACTTC.

This clonotype came up many times. The rearrangement uses TRBV5-5 and TRBJ1-1; D is unresolved. The germline V and J ends were trimmed by 1 base and 2 bases, with 24 bases remaining between them. This CDR3 has 19 residues. Per germline, CDR1 SGHKS and CDR2 YYEKEE (reference sequence). The CDR3 region is CASSLFFSGVLTTNTEAFF. As DNA, the CDR3 is TGTGCCAGCAGCTTGTTCTTTTCCGGTGTTCTCACTACTAACACTGAAGCTTTCTTT.